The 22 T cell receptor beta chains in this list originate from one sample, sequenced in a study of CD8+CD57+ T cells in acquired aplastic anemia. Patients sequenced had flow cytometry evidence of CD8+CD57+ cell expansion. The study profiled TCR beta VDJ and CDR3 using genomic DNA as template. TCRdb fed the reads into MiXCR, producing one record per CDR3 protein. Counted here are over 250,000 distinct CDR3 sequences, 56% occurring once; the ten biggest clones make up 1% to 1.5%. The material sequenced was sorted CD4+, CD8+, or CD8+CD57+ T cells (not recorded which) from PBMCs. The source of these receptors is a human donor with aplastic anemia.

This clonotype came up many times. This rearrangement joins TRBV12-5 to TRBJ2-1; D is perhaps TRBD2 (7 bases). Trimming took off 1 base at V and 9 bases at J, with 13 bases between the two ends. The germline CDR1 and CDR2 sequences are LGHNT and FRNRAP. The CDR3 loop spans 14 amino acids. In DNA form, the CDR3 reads TGTGCTAGTGGTTTGGAGGGGGGGCCGGCTGAGCAGTTCTTC. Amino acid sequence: CASGLEGGPAEQFF.

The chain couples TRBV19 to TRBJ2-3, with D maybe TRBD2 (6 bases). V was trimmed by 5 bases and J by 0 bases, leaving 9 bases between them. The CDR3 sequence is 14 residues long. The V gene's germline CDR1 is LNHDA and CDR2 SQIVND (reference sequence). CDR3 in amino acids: CASSLAFSTDTQYF. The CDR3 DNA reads TGTGCCAGTAGTCTAGCGTTTAGCACAGATACGCAGTATTTT.

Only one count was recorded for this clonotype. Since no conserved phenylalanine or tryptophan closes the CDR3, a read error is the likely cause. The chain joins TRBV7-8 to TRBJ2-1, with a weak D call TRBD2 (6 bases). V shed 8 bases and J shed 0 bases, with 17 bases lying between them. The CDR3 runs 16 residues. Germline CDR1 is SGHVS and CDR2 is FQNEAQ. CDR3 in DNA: TGTGCCAGCGGGACTCCCATATCACCCTCCTACAATGAGCAGTTCATC. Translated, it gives CASGTPISPSYNEQFI.

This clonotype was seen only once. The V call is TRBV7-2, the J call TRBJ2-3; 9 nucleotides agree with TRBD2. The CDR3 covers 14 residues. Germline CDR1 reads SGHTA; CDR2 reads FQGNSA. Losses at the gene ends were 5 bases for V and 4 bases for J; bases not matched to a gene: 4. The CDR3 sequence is CASSRTSEADTQYF. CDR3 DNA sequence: TGTGCCAGCAGCCGGACTAGCGAGGCAGATACGCAGTATTTT.

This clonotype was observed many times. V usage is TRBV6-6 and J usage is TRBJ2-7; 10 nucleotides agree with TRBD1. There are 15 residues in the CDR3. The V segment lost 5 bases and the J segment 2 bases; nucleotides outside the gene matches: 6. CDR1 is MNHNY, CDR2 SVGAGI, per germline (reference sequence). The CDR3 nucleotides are TGTGCCAGCAGTCCCCCCGGACAGGGGGCCTACGAGCAGTACTTC. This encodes CASSPPGQGAYEQYF.

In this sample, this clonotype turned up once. This CDR3 is CSSLAGGGNEQFF. In DNA form, the CDR3 reads TGCAGTTCACTAGCGGGGGGTGGAAATGAGCAGTTCTTC. This chain links TRBV20-1 with TRBJ2-1, with TRBD2 matching 12 bases. There are 13 residues in the CDR3. J gave up 7 bases and V 8 bases, and 6 bases lay outside the gene matches. CDR1 is DFQATT, CDR2 SNEGSKA, per germline (reference sequence).

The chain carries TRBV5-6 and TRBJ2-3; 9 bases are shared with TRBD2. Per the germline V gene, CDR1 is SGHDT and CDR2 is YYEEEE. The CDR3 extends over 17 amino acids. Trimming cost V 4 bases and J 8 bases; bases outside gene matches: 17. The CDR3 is CASSEEGAGGLQVTQYF. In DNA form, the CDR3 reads TGTGCCAGCAGCGAGGAGGGGGCGGGAGGGCTCCAGGTTACGCAGTATTTT.

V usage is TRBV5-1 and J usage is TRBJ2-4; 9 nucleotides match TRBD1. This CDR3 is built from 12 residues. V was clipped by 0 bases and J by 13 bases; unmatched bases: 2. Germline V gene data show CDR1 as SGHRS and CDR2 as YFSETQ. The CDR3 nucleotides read TGCGCCAGCAGCTTGGGACAGGGGGTACAGTACTTC. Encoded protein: CASSLGQGVQYF.

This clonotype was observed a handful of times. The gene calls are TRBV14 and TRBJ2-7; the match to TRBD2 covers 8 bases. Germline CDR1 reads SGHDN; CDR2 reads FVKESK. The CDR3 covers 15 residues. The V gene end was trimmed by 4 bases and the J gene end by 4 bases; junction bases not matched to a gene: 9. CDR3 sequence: CASSLHRGGKYEQYF. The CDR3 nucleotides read TGTGCCAGCAGCCTCCACCGGGGGGGGAAGTACGAGCAGTACTTC.

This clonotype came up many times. Here the CDR3 reads CASSGLGAEYYEQYF. In DNA, the CDR3 is TGTGCCAGCAGCGGGCTTGGGGCGGAGTACTACGAGCAGTACTTC. The rearrangement joins TRBV3-1 to TRBJ2-7; tentative D call: TRBD1 (5 bases). Trimming stripped 5 bases from V and 3 bases from J, with 17 bases between. This CDR3 region has 15 residues. CDR1 LGHDT and CDR2 YNNKEL come from the germline V gene (reference sequence).

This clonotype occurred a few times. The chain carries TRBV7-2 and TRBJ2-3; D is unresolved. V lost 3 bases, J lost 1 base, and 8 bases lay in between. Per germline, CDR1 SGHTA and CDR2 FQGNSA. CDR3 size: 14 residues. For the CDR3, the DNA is TGTGCCAGCAGCTTCGGGCAGGGCACAGATACGCAGTATTTT. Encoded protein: CASSFGQGTDTQYF.

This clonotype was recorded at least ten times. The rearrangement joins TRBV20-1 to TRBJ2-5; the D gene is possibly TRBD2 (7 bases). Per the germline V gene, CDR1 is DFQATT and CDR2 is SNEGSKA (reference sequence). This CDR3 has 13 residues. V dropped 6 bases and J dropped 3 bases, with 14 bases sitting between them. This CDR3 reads CSAGGGVEETQYF. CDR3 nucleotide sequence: TGCAGTGCAGGGGGGGGGGTAGAAGAGACCCAGTACTTC.

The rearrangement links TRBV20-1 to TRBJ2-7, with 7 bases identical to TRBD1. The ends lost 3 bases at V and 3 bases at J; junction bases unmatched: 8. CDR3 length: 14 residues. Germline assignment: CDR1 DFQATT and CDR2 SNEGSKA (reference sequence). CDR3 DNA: TGCAGTGCTAGCGTCCGGGACAGCCTCTACGAGCAGTACTTC. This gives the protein CSASVRDSLYEQYF.

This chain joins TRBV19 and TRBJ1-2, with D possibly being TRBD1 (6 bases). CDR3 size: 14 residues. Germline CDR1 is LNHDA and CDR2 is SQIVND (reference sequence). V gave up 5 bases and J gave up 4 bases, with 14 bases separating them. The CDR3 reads CASSFPQGAYGYTF. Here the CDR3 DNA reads TGTGCCAGTAGTTTTCCACAGGGCGCCTATGGCTACACCTTC.

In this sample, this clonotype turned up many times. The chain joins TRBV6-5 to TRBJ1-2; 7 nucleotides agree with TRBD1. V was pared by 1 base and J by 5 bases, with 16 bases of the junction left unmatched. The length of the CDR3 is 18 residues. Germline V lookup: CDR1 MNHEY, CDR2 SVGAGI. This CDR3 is CASSYYGTVGPTRYGYTF. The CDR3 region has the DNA TGTGCCAGCAGTTACTATGGGACAGTAGGACCCACCCGTTATGGCTACACCTTC.

This CDR3 is CASSLAVDEQYF. CDR3 bases: TGCGCCAGCAGCTTGGCCGTGGACGAGCAGTACTTC. The chain has TRBV5-1 and TRBJ2-7; no definite D call. V was clipped by 0 bases and J by 5 bases, with 6 bases between them. Germline V gene sequence: CDR1 SGHRS, CDR2 YFSETQ. This CDR3 has 12 residues.

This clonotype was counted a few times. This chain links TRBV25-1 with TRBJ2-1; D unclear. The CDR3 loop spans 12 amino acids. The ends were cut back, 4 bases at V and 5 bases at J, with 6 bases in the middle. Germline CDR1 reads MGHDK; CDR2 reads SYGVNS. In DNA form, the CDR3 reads TGTGCCAGCAGTGTCGTCCACAATGAGCAGTTCTTC. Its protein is CASSVVHNEQFF.

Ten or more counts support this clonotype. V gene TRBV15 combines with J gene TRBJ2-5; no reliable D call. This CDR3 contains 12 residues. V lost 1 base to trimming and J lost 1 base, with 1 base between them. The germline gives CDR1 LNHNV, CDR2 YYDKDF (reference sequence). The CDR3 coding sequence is TGTGCCACCAGCAGAGTCCAAGAGACCCAGTACTTC. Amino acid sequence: CATSRVQETQYF. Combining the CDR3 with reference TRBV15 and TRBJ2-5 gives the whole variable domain DAMVIQNPRYQVTQFGKPVTLSCSQTLNHNVMYWYQQKSSQAPKLLFHYYDKDFNNEADTPDNFQSRRPNTSFCFLDIRSPGLGDTAMYLCATSRVQETQYFGPGTRLLVL.

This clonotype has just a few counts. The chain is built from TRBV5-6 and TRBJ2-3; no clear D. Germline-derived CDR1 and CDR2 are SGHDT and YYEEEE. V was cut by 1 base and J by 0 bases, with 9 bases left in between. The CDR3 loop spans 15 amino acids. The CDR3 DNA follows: TGTGCCAGCAGCTTGACGGGTGGAAGCACAGATACGCAGTATTTT. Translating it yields CASSLTGGSTDTQYF.

The CDR3 coding sequence is TGTGCCAGCAGCTTATCACCAAGGGTTAAACATGGCTACACCTTC. Amino acid sequence: CASSLSPRVKHGYTF. V usage is TRBV5-6 and J usage is TRBJ1-2; D remains ambiguous. V lost 2 bases and J 6 bases, leaving 17 bases between the germline ends. This CDR3 has 15 amino acids. The germline V gene has CDR1 SGHDT and CDR2 YYEEEE.

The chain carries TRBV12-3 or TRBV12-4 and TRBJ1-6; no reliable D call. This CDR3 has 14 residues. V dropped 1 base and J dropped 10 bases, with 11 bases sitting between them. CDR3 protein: CASSLDPTFSPLHF. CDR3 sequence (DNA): TGTGCCAGCAGTTTAGACCCTACTTTCTCACCCCTCCACTTT.

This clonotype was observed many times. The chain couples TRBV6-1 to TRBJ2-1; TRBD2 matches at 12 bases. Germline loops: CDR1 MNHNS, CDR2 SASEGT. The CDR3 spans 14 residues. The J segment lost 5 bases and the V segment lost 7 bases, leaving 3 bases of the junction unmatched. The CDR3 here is CASTSGGVDNEQFF. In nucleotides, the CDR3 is TGTGCCAGCACTAGCGGGGGGGTAGACAATGAGCAGTTCTTC.